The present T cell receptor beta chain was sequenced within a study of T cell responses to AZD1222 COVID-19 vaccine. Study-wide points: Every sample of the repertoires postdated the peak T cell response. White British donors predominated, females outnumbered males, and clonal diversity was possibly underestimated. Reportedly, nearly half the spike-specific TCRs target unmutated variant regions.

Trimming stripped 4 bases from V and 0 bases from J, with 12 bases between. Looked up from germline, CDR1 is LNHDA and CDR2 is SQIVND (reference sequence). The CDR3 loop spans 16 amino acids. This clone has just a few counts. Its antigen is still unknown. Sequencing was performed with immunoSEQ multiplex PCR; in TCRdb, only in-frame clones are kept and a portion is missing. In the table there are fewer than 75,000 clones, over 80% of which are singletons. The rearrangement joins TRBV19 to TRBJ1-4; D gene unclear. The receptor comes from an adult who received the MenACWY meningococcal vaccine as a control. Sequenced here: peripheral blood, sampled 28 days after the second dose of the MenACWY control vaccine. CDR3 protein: CASSTNGRATNEKLFF. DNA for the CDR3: TGTGCCAGTAGTACGAACGGACGGGCAACTAATGAAAAACTGTTTTTT.